This T cell receptor beta chain appears in the sequencing data of a study of cytomegalovirus exposure and HLA in healthy donors. Turning to the study itself: There were around 390 genotyped donors. Of these, roughly 84% fell in the genetic ancestry cluster associated with self-reported Caucasian donors.

The PCR used 60 Vbeta and 13 Jbeta primers. The assay was immunoSEQ multiplex PCR, and TCRdb's table has in-frame clones only and misses some. This table holds 90,000 to 150,000 clones, around 80% found once. Germline loops: CDR1 MDHEN, CDR2 SYDVKM. The CDR3 is 16 amino acids. After removal of 0 bases from V and 4 bases from J, the junction contained 8 bases not matched to a gene. This clone was counted between two and nine times. Its matching antigen is unknown. Study-wide results and caveats: A likely sequencing artifact accounted for one observed cluster of highly shared sequence variants. The study flagged fewer than 200 TCR beta chains as cytomegalovirus-associated.

This chain links TRBV28 with TRBJ1-1; 7 nucleotides align to TRBD1. The TCR was taken from a man between 50 and 59 years old in good health and CMV-seronegative. Sequencing was done on a sample of PBMCs. The CDR3 DNA reads as TGTGCCAGCAGTTTATGGGGGGACAGCCTGGGCACTGAAGCTTTCTTT. The encoded protein is CASSLWGDSLGTEAFF.